Below are 14 T cell receptor beta chains sequenced from a single sample in a study of T cell repertoires in cytomegalovirus infection. Their specific antigens are unknown. TCRdb called the reads again in MiXCR, with one record for every CDR3 protein. The repertoire holds 750,000 to 950,000 distinct CDR3 sequences, 25% to 35% seen once, with around 13% in the top ten. This specimen was cultured CD8+ T cells from PBMCs, taken from culture after CMV antigen stimulation. The source of these receptors is a human donor in good health (CMV status not recorded). Some clones in this sample may be carry-over from other donors' samples.

The chain uses TRBV7-6 and TRBJ2-5, with TRBD1 matching 12 bases. This CDR3 is 18 amino acids long. V trimming: 6 bases; J trimming: 3 bases; junction bases outside the gene matches: 14. Germline V gene lookup returns CDR1 SGHVS and CDR2 FNYEAQ. The CDR3 nucleotides are TGTGCCAGCAGGCCCCCGGGACAGGGGGCAGGAGAGAAAGAGACCCAGTACTTC. Its protein is CASRPPGQGAGEKETQYF.

J is TRBJ2-7 and V is TRBV11-2; 7 bases agree with TRBD2. Trimming cost V 4 bases and J 2 bases; bases outside gene matches: 8. The CDR3 sequence is 15 residues long. CDR1 SGHAT and CDR2 FQNNGV come from the germline V gene. The CDR3, as DNA: TGTGCCAGCAGCTCGCAAGGGACTAATACCTACGAGCAGTACGTC. It is translated as CASSSQGTNTYEQYV.

This chain connects TRBV7-4 to TRBJ2-7, with D tentatively TRBD2 (6 bases). Between the trimmed V and J ends, which lost 3 bases and 2 bases, there was a span of 11 bases. There are 14 residues in the CDR3. Per germline, CDR1 SGHVT and CDR2 SQSDAQ. CDR3 bases: TGTGCCAGCAGCTTCGGGGGAATGACCTACGAGCAGTACGTC. This codes for CASSFGGMTYEQYV.

The CDR3 is CASSQERDGYTF. The CDR3 bases are TGCGCCAGCAGCCAAGAGAGGGATGGCTACACCTTC. The chain couples TRBV4-1 to TRBJ1-2, with D unclear. Germline loops: CDR1 MGHRA, CDR2 YSYEKL. The CDR3 consists of 12 residues. The ends were cut back, 0 bases at V and 6 bases at J, with 5 bases in the middle.

This clonotype was detected many times. The chain joins TRBV7-8 to TRBJ2-5; 8 nucleotides align to TRBD2. There are 16 residues in the CDR3. Trimming removed 1 base from V and 5 bases from J; junction bases left unmatched: 9. CDR1 is SGHVS and CDR2 is FQNEAQ in the germline V gene. For the CDR3, the DNA is TGTGCCAGCAGCTTAGGTAGCGGGGTTTACTCGGAGACCCAGTACTTC. As protein: CASSLGSGVYSETQYF.

V usage is TRBV19 and J usage is TRBJ1-2, with D unresolved. Germline V gene sequence: CDR1 LNHDA, CDR2 SQIVND (reference sequence). This CDR3 has 12 amino acids. The ends were cut back, 11 bases at V and 5 bases at J, with 15 bases in the middle. CDR3 amino acids: CAGRGRGYGYTF. The CDR3 DNA follows: TGTGCCGGCCGGGGTCGGGGTTATGGCTACACCTTC.

This clonotype was picked up many times. This chain uses TRBV7-9 with TRBJ2-1, with 7 bases lining up with TRBD1. V lost 6 bases to trimming and J lost 3 bases; unmatched junction nucleotides: 8. This CDR3 is built from 15 residues. Germline lookup yields CDR1 SEHNR and CDR2 FQNEAQ (reference sequence). The CDR3: CASRETGIGYNEQFF. CDR3 bases: TGTGCCAGCAGAGAGACAGGGATCGGCTACAATGAGCAGTTCTTC. Using reference TRBV7-9 and TRBJ2-1 for the parts outside the CDR3, the full variable domain is DTGVSQNPRHKITKRGQNVTFRCDPISEHNRLYWYRQTLGQGPEFLTYFQNEAQLEKSRLLSDRFSAERPKGSFSTLEIQRTEQGDSAMYLCASRETGIGYNEQFFGPGTRLTVL.

The chain uses TRBV9 and TRBJ2-7; weak D call: TRBD1 (6 bases). The CDR3 has 14 residues. The V and J ends lost 0 bases and 5 bases respectively, with 12 bases between them. Germline V gene sequence: CDR1 SGDLS, CDR2 YYNGEE. The CDR3 protein is CASSVDGTLHEQYF. In DNA, the CDR3 is TGTGCCAGCAGCGTAGACGGGACACTCCACGAGCAGTACTTC.

This clonotype was seen a handful of times. The genes are TRBV6-1 and TRBJ2-1; 8 bases fit TRBD2. Unmatched junction bases numbered 9, after V lost 5 bases and J lost 0 bases. Germline CDR1 MNHNS, CDR2 SASEGT. The CDR3 totals 17 residues. CDR3 sequence: CASSQSGGPYSYNEQFF. CDR3 nucleotide sequence: TGTGCCAGCAGTCAAAGCGGGGGACCCTACTCCTACAATGAGCAGTTCTTC.

In this sample, this clonotype turned up a few times. The CDR3 loop is CASSYGSSNQPQHF. The CDR3 region has the DNA TGTGCCAGCAGTTACGGCAGTAGCAATCAGCCCCAGCATTTT. The J gene is TRBJ1-5, the V gene TRBV6-5, with D unresolved. CDR1 MNHEY and CDR2 SVGAGI come from the germline V gene. The CDR3 has 14 residues. With 2 bases removed from V and 0 bases from J, the gap between germline ends came to 5 bases.

This clonotype has only a few counts. The rearrangement uses TRBV6-2 or TRBV6-3 and TRBJ1-5; 7 bases match TRBD1. After removal of 6 bases from V and 7 bases from J, the junction contained 9 bases not matched to a gene. From germline, CDR1 is MNHEY and CDR2 SVGEGT. The CDR3 has 14 residues. Written as DNA, the CDR3 is TGTGCCAGCAGCAAAGGGACAGCCAAACAGCCCCAGCATTTT. Translated, it gives CASSKGTAKQPQHF.

In its sample, this clonotype was seen a few times. V is TRBV4-1 and J is TRBJ2-2; D gene ambiguous. V was pared by 0 bases and J by 6 bases, with 11 bases between. Per germline, CDR1 MGHRA and CDR2 YSYEKL. CDR3 length: 15 residues. CDR3 bases: TGCGCCAGCAGCCAAGAGAGGTTATGGTCCGGGGAGCTGTTTTTT. Translation: CASSQERLWSGELFF.

The V call is TRBV4-2, the J call TRBJ2-2; TRBD1 matches 9 bases. CDR1 and CDR2 (germline): LGHNA, YNFKEQ. With 0 bases clipped from V and 7 bases from J, the junction kept 6 bases outside the gene matches. This CDR3 region has 16 residues. The CDR3 spells CASSQDTQGAIGELFF. DNA of the CDR3: TGTGCCAGCAGCCAAGATACACAGGGGGCGATCGGGGAGCTGTTTTTT.

The chain's CDR3 is CATRTGNSPLHF. Here the CDR3 DNA reads TGTGCCACACGGACGGGGAATTCACCCCTCCACTTT. The gene calls are TRBV10-3 and TRBJ1-6; D is ambiguous. The CDR3 contains 12 residues. Trimming shortened V by 10 bases and J by 7 bases, and 11 bases separated the two germline ends. Germline lookup yields CDR1 ENHRY and CDR2 SYGVKD.